This T cell receptor beta chain was captured by sequencing in a study of identical twins. Study-wide results and limits: Modeled out-of-frame TCR alpha sharing in monozygotic twins fell below observed levels. Sequences that were beta out-of-frame showed weaker excess twin sharing.

Germline CDR1 and CDR2: SGHNT and YYREEE (reference sequence). The ends lost 4 bases at V and 7 bases at J; junction bases unmatched: 11. The CDR3 consists of 15 residues. All donors were healthy, and all were Caucasian. TCRdb redid the calling of the 5' RACE reads with MiXCR, one entry per CDR3 protein. The sample shows some 200,000 distinct CDR3 sequences, 6.5% to 8.5% of them seen only once. With respect to this clonotype: Its antigen remains unknown.

This sample also belongs to another study, concerning yellow fever vaccine responses in identical twins.

This receptor was identified in a woman aged 18-29 years in good health. The sample comprised memory (CD45RO+) T cells sorted from blood. The gene calls are TRBV5-4 and TRBJ2-1; 7 bases line up with TRBD2. CDR3 nucleotide sequence: TGTGCCAGCAGCCCCCCGGGGGGAGGGTGGAATGAGCAGTTCTTC. Its protein is CASSPPGGGWNEQFF.